This T cell receptor beta chain was sequenced in a study of post-analysis software for immune sequencing data. Study-level background: The disease courses spanned relapsing-remitting, secondary progressive and progressive-relapsing forms of multiple sclerosis. Study-level findings and limits: Compared against controls, patients with multiple sclerosis displayed significantly lower normalized Chao1 diversity. Controls showed lower frequencies than patients for five TRBV segments, and TRBV5-6, TRBV5-1 and TRBV20-1 were among these. F measure showed strong co-clustering of same-batch samples.

The CDR3 has 17 residues. Trimming took 4 bases from V and 2 from J, leaving 22 bases between them. Germline V lookup: CDR1 SGHRS, CDR2 YFSETQ. TCR beta libraries were prepared from cDNA with unique molecular identifiers. The yield from roughly 1 to 10 million T cells was around 500,000 cDNA molecules in total. TCRdb re-derived calls from the PCR reads in MiXCR, one entry per CDR3 protein. The repertoire includes hundreds of thousands of distinct CDR3 sequences, 55% to 60% of them detected once, and about 11% sits in the top ten. About this clonotype itself: Its antigen is unidentified.

The source is a girl between 2 and 10 years old with multiple sclerosis. The specimen sequenced was blood. The rearrangement uses TRBV5-1 and TRBJ2-7, with D perhaps given as TRBD1 or TRBD2 (6 bases each). The CDR3 sequence is CASSPTGQAGNPYEQYF. Here the CDR3 DNA reads TGCGCCAGCAGCCCAACAGGGCAGGCGGGAAACCCCTACGAGCAGTACTTC. Together with reference TRBV5-1 and TRBJ2-7, the CDR3 gives the full variable domain: KAGVTQTPRYLIKTRGQQVTLSCSPISGHRSVSWYQQTPGQGLQFLFEYFSETQRNKGNFPGRFSGRQFSNSRSEMNVSTLELGDSALYLCASSPTGQAGNPYEQYFGPGTRLTVT.